These T cell receptor beta chains were read from a single sample in a study of cytomegalovirus exposure and HLA in healthy donors. Using immunoSEQ multiplex PCR, the repertoire was profiled, and TCRdb retains in-frame clones only, with some absent. The profile shows roughly 120,000 clones, around 74% of them singletons. Source material: PBMCs. Source of these receptors: a man aged 55 to 69 in good health and CMV-seropositive. CDR3s include the opening cysteine and the closing phenylalanine or tryptophan. Each record gives: J gene, D gene, V gene, clone size, CDR3 protein, CDR3 DNA. A D gene is named only where the DNA matches it firmly. Size tells how often a clone was seen (once, few, many) or the class of an expanded clone, and some rows leave it out.

J: TRBJ2-2
D: NA
V: TRBV9
size: NA
CDR3: CASSVLSGELFF
DNA: TGTGCCAGCAGCGTATTGTCGGGGGAGCTGTTTTTT

J: TRBJ2-1
D: TRBD1
V: TRBV6-1
size: NA
CDR3: CASTKTDRPRRFF
DNA: TGTGCCAGCACCAAAACGGACAGGCCTCGTCGGTTCTTC

J: TRBJ1-5
D: TRBD1
V: TRBV7-9
size: NA
CDR3: CASSRGQGLGQPQHF
DNA: TGTGCCAGCAGCCGGGGACAGGGGCTTGGTCAGCCCCAGCATTTT

J: TRBJ2-5
D: NA
V: TRBV4-1
size: NA
CDR3: CASSQDAGHLEKETQYF
DNA: TGCGCCAGCAGCCAAGATGCCGGACACCTAGAAAAAGAGACCCAGTACTTC

J: TRBJ1-4
D: TRBD1
V: TRBV5-1
size: NA
CDR3: CASSQKGQLNEKLFF
DNA: TGCGCCAGCAGCCAGAAGGGACAGCTTAATGAAAAACTGTTTTTT

J: TRBJ2-7
D: NA
V: TRBV18
size: few
CDR3: CASSTRGDSYEQYF
DNA: TGTGCCAGCTCGACCCGGGGAGACTCCTACGAGCAGTACTTC

J: TRBJ1-1
D: TRBD1
V: TRBV7-9
size: NA
CDR3: CASSSPPGQGRTEAFF
DNA: TGTGCCAGCAGCTCACCGCCGGGACAGGGACGGACTGAAGCTTTCTTT

J: TRBJ1-2
D: NA
V: TRBV2
size: NA
CDR3: CASGSEYQGGYTF
DNA: TGTGCCAGCGGGAGTGAGTACCAGGGGGGCTACACCTTC

J: TRBJ1-1
D: NA
V: TRBV6-1
size: NA
CDR3: CASSQQGPQNTEAFF
DNA: TGTGCCAGCAGTCAACAGGGCCCTCAGAACACTGAAGCTTTCTTT

J: TRBJ2-7
D: TRBD2
V: TRBV5-4
size: NA
CDR3: CASSPRGGGEQYF
DNA: TGTGCCAGCAGCCCCCGGGGGGGCGGCGAGCAGTACTTC

J: TRBJ2-7
D: TRBD2
V: TRBV11-2
size: NA
CDR3: CASRSPGLAGEAYEQYF
DNA: TGTGCCAGCAGATCCCCGGGACTAGCGGGAGAGGCGTACGAGCAGTACTTC

J: TRBJ1-5
D: NA
V: TRBV21-1
size: NA
CDR3: CASTDRPEAGNQPQHF
DNA: TGTGCCAGCACAGATAGACCCGAGGCGGGCAATCAGCCCCAGCATTTT

J: TRBJ2-3
D: NA
V: TRBV5-1
size: NA
CDR3: CASSLGGSTDTQYF
DNA: TGCGCCAGCAGCTTGGGAGGGAGCACAGATACGCAGTATTTT

J: TRBJ2-2
D: NA
V: TRBV7-3
size: NA
CDR3: CASSTSGQNTGELFF
DNA: TGTGCCAGCAGCACTTCAGGACAGAACACCGGGGAGCTGTTTTTT

J: TRBJ2-3
D: NA
V: TRBV9
size: NA
CDR3: CASSSIAASTDTQYF
DNA: TGTGCCAGCAGCTCTATAGCGGCTAGCACAGATACGCAGTATTTT

J: TRBJ2-2
D: NA
V: TRBV5-1
size: NA
CDR3: CASSLRLAGEAGELFF
DNA: TGCGCCAGCAGCCTACGACTGGCCGGTGAGGCCGGGGAGCTGTTTTTT

J: TRBJ1-3
D: NA
V: TRBV18
size: NA
CDR3: CASSQALGAVSGNTIYF
DNA: TGTGCCAGCTCACAGGCGCTGGGGGCCGTGTCTGGAAACACCATATATTTT

J: TRBJ1-1
D: NA
V: TRBV7-2
size: few
CDR3: CASSLFGGLGTEAFF
DNA: TGTGCCAGCAGCTTATTTGGGGGCCTGGGCACTGAAGCTTTCTTT

J: TRBJ2-7
D: NA
V: TRBV27
size: NA
CDR3: CASSATGTSSYEQYF
DNA: TGTGCCAGCAGTGCAACCGGGACATCCTCCTACGAGCAGTACTTC

J: TRBJ2-1
D: NA
V: TRBV6-1
size: NA
CDR3: CASSDRGIEQFF
DNA: TGTGCCAGCAGTGATAGGGGTATTGAGCAGTTCTTC

J: TRBJ2-7
D: TRBD2
V: TRBV28
size: NA
CDR3: CASSSLAGVRNEQYF
DNA: TGTGCCAGCAGTTCCTTAGCGGGAGTCAGGAACGAGCAGTACTTC

J: TRBJ1-1
D: TRBD1
V: TRBV11-2
size: few
CDR3: CASSARTGKNTEAFF
DNA: TGTGCCAGCAGCGCGCGGACAGGGAAAAACACTGAAGCTTTCTTT